This T cell receptor beta chain was documented in a study of blood T cell repertoires in COVID-19. About the study: The study drew acute and convalescent COVID-19 samples from the United States, Italy and Spain.

This clone occurred once. Generated by immunoSEQ multiplex PCR, the TCRdb table keeps only in-frame clones and is missing some. The sample consists of approximately 240,000 clones, 80% to 90% of them appearing once. CDR1 MNHNS and CDR2 SASEGT come from the germline V gene. V lost 2 bases to trimming and J lost 10 bases, with 21 bases between them. CDR3 length equals 16 residues. Specimen: peripheral blood. The chain links TRBV6-1 to TRBJ1-5; possibly TRBD1 for D (6 bases). The receptor's source is a man between 45 and 60 years old with acute or convalescent COVID-19. The CDR3 region has the DNA TGTGCCAGCAGTGAATCCCCTATACAGGGTTATATTCCCCAGCATTTT. Encoded protein: CASSESPIQGYIPQHF.